The rows below give T cell receptor beta chains drawn from one sample of a study of monozygotic twins with inflammatory bowel disease. TCRdb reprocessed the 5' RACE reads and keeps a single row for each CDR3 protein, giving no DNA. The clone table shows around 380,000 distinct CDR3 sequences, with the ten largest holding 2% to 2.5%. The specimen sequenced was blood. These receptors were taken from a human donor with ulcerative colitis or Crohn's disease, or a healthy co-twin of an affected twin (not recorded which). Each CDR3 is given with its conserved first and last residue. Each record gives: V gene, CDR3 length, J gene, CDR3 protein.

v_call: TRBV12-3/TRBV12-4; cdr3_length: 14; j_call: TRBJ1-2; cdr3_aa: CARKGGPANYGYTF
v_call: TRBV20-1; cdr3_length: 15; j_call: TRBJ2-3; cdr3_aa: CSAIRPGTGLDTQYF
v_call: TRBV30; cdr3_length: 14; j_call: TRBJ2-1; cdr3_aa: CAWSVVGSYNEQFF
v_call: TRBV30; cdr3_length: 12; j_call: TRBJ2-2; cdr3_aa: CAWSPRAGELFF
v_call: TRBV24-1; cdr3_length: 18; j_call: TRBJ2-6; cdr3_aa: CATSEPTASLSGANVLTF
v_call: TRBV28; cdr3_length: 14; j_call: TRBJ2-2; cdr3_aa: CASYGGVGNGELFF
v_call: TRBV28; cdr3_length: 15; j_call: TRBJ2-7; cdr3_aa: CASSLTSGPPYEQYF
v_call: TRBV6-6; cdr3_length: 13; j_call: TRBJ2-7; cdr3_aa: CASSYGQGHEQYF
v_call: TRBV7-9; cdr3_length: 17; j_call: TRBJ2-1; cdr3_aa: CASSSSGRSNSYNEQFF
v_call: TRBV11-2; cdr3_length: 11; j_call: TRBJ2-1; cdr3_aa: CASSSSPEQFF
v_call: TRBV14; cdr3_length: 16; j_call: TRBJ2-7; cdr3_aa: CASSQGRRQAIYEQYF
v_call: TRBV6-5; cdr3_length: 14; j_call: TRBJ1-6; cdr3_aa: CASSYERGRSPLHF
v_call: TRBV12-3/TRBV12-4; cdr3_length: 18; j_call: TRBJ2-1; cdr3_aa: CASSRGLAGIFSYNEQFF
v_call: TRBV21-1; cdr3_length: 17; j_call: TRBJ2-2; cdr3_aa: CASSVGQAGPNTGELFF
v_call: TRBV30; cdr3_length: 16; j_call: TRBJ2-7; cdr3_aa: CAWSYIENTNPYEQYF
v_call: TRBV5-6; cdr3_length: 14; j_call: TRBJ1-1; cdr3_aa: CASSWTGVFELAFF
v_call: TRBV29-1; cdr3_length: 15; j_call: TRBJ2-2; cdr3_aa: CSAQGTGYGTGELFF
v_call: TRBV30; cdr3_length: 15; j_call: TRBJ2-7; cdr3_aa: CASTEGLAGSVEQYF
v_call: TRBV3-1; cdr3_length: 14; j_call: TRBJ1-2; cdr3_aa: CASSQEVAGDGYTF
v_call: TRBV29-1; cdr3_length: 12; j_call: TRBJ1-5; cdr3_aa: CSVRDGNQPQHF
v_call: TRBV20-1; cdr3_length: 14; j_call: TRBJ1-2; cdr3_aa: CSALPHGTNYGYTF
v_call: TRBV4-3; cdr3_length: 13; j_call: TRBJ2-3; cdr3_aa: CASSPSGRDTQYF
v_call: TRBV5-1; cdr3_length: 16; j_call: TRBJ2-7; cdr3_aa: CASSLRSGQTDYEQYF
v_call: TRBV7-2; cdr3_length: 14; j_call: TRBJ2-1; cdr3_aa: CASSLGPLADEQFF
v_call: TRBV27; cdr3_length: 16; j_call: TRBJ2-5; cdr3_aa: CASSVSYGVAGETQYF
v_call: TRBV4-3; cdr3_length: 16; j_call: TRBJ2-3; cdr3_aa: CASSQDRAGNADTQYF
v_call: TRBV5-5; cdr3_length: 13; j_call: TRBJ1-1; cdr3_aa: CASSSDMGTEAFF
v_call: TRBV6-6; cdr3_length: 14; j_call: TRBJ2-6; cdr3_aa: CASSYLTGANVLTF
v_call: TRBV19; cdr3_length: 15; j_call: TRBJ2-1; cdr3_aa: CASSPQSAAYNEQFF
v_call: TRBV7-9; cdr3_length: 14; j_call: TRBJ1-1; cdr3_aa: CASSFGTGVSEAFF
v_call: TRBV21-1; cdr3_length: 16; j_call: TRBJ2-1; cdr3_aa: CASSKGVSGRANEQFF
v_call: TRBV7-9; cdr3_length: 15; j_call: TRBJ2-7; cdr3_aa: CASSLEGGPDYEQYF
v_call: TRBV29-1; cdr3_length: 12; j_call: TRBJ2-7; cdr3_aa: CSVGGFAYEQYF
v_call: TRBV3-1; cdr3_length: 13; j_call: TRBJ1-1; cdr3_aa: CASSREGNTEAFF
v_call: TRBV14; cdr3_length: 14; j_call: TRBJ2-7; cdr3_aa: CASSQADKGYEQYF
v_call: TRBV20-1; cdr3_length: 13; j_call: TRBJ1-1; cdr3_aa: CSAQDRANTEAFF
v_call: TRBV11-2; cdr3_length: 15; j_call: TRBJ2-3; cdr3_aa: CASSLGLDSADTQYF
v_call: TRBV20-1; cdr3_length: 14; j_call: TRBJ2-1; cdr3_aa: CSARRAGGMNEQFF
v_call: TRBV3-1; cdr3_length: 17; j_call: TRBJ1-2; cdr3_aa: CASSPQENRGLGYGYTF
v_call: TRBV5-6; cdr3_length: 17; j_call: TRBJ2-7; cdr3_aa: CASSPGTGATHSYEQYF
v_call: TRBV7-9; cdr3_length: 15; j_call: TRBJ2-5; cdr3_aa: CASRPTGGVQETQYF
v_call: TRBV5-5; cdr3_length: 15; j_call: TRBJ2-3; cdr3_aa: CASSFGTGGPDTQYF
v_call: TRBV20-1; cdr3_length: 16; j_call: TRBJ1-1; cdr3_aa: CSASGPGRSKNTEAFF
v_call: TRBV5-1; cdr3_length: 13; j_call: TRBJ2-3; cdr3_aa: CASSQDGRGAQYF
v_call: TRBV5-1; cdr3_length: 14; j_call: TRBJ2-7; cdr3_aa: CASSLDVSTYEQYF
v_call: TRBV15; cdr3_length: 13; j_call: TRBJ2-1; cdr3_aa: CATSRTAEDEQFF
v_call: TRBV3-1; cdr3_length: 16; j_call: TRBJ1-6; cdr3_aa: CTSSQGLAGLNSPLHF
v_call: TRBV20-1; cdr3_length: 12; j_call: TRBJ2-1; cdr3_aa: CSGGGPRNEQFF
v_call: TRBV6-5; cdr3_length: 14; j_call: TRBJ1-2; cdr3_aa: CASSSDRDSYGYTF
v_call: TRBV5-6; cdr3_length: 16; j_call: TRBJ1-1; cdr3_aa: CASSAGQGIGNTEAFF
v_call: TRBV6-5; cdr3_length: 15; j_call: TRBJ1-3; cdr3_aa: CASTFQARSGNTIYF
v_call: TRBV6-2/TRBV6-3; cdr3_length: 15; j_call: TRBJ2-7; cdr3_aa: CASSWRDRVSHEQYF
v_call: TRBV7-6; cdr3_length: 16; j_call: TRBJ2-2; cdr3_aa: CASSFEDLGWTGELFF
v_call: TRBV18; cdr3_length: 13; j_call: TRBJ1-1; cdr3_aa: CASSRSDSSEAFF